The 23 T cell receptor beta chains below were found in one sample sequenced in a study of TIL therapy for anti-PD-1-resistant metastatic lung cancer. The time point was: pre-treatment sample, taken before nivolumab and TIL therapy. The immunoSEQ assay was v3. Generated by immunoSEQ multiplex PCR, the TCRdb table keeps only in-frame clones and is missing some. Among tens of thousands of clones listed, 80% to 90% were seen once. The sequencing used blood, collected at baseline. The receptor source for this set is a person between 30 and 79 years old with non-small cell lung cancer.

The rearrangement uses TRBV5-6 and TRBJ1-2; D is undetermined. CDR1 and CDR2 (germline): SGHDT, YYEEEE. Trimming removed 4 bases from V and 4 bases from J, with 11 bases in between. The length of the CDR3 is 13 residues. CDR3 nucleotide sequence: TGTGCCAGCAGCGTCAGCCAGTCCTATGGCTACACCTTC. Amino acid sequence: CASSVSQSYGYTF.

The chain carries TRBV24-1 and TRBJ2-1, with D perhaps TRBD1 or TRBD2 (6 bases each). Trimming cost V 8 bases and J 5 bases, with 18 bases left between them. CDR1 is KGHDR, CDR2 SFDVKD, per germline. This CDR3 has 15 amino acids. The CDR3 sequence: CATTGALGFDNEQFF. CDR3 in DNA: TGTGCCACCACGGGGGCCCTGGGGTTTGACAATGAGCAGTTCTTC.

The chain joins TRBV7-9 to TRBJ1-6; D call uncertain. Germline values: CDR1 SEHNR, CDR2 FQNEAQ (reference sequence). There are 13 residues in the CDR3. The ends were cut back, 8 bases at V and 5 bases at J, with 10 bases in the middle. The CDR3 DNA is TGTGCCAGCCGAAAGGATAATAATTCACCCCTCCACTTT. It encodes CASRKDNNSPLHF.

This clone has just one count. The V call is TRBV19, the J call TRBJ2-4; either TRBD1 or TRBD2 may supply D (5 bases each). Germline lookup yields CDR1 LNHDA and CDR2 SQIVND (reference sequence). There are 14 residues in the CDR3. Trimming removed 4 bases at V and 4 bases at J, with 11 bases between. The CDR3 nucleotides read TGTGCCAGTAGTAACCGGGACGGGAAAAACATTCAGTACTTC. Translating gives CASSNRDGKNIQYF.

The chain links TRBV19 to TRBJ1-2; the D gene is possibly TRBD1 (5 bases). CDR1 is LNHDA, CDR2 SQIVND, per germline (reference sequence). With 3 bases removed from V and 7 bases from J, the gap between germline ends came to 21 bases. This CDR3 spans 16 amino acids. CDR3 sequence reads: CASSIGRVLRAGGYTF. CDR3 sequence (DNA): TGTGCCAGTAGTATCGGCAGGGTACTCCGGGCGGGTGGCTACACCTTC. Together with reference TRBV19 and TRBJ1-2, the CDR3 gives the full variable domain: DGGITQSPKYLFRKEGQNVTLSCEQNLNHDAMYWYRQDPGQGLRLIYYSQIVNDFQKGDIAEGYSVSREKKESFPLTVTSAQKNPTAFYLCASSIGRVLRAGGYTFGSGTRLTVV.

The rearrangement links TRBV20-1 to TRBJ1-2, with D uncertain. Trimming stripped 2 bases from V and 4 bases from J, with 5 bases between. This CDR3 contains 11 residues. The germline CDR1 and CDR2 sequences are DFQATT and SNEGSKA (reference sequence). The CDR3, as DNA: TGCAGTGCTAGACCCCTCTATGGCTACACCTTC. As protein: CSARPLYGYTF.

CDR3 nucleotides: TGTGCCAGCAGCCCGCCGGGACTAGCGGGAGCTTACGAGCAGTACTTC. It codes for CASSPPGLAGAYEQYF. This rearrangement joins TRBV5-6 to TRBJ2-7; TRBD2 agrees at 14 bases. Germline V gene sequence: CDR1 SGHDT, CDR2 YYEEEE. The J segment lost 4 bases and the V segment lost 4 bases, leaving 7 bases of the junction unmatched. This CDR3 has 16 amino acids.

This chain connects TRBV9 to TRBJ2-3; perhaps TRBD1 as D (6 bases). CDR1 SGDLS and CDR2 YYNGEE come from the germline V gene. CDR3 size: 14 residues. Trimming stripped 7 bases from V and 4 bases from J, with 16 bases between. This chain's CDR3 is CASPVTGFSDTQYF. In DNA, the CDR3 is TGTGCCAGCCCCGTTACAGGGTTCTCAGATACGCAGTATTTT.

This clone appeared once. The CDR3 DNA is TGTGCCAGCAGTTCTGTCGCCCATGGTGAGCAGTTCTTC. As protein: CASSSVAHGEQFF. The rearrangement uses TRBV7-9 and TRBJ2-1, with D unresolved. V was clipped by 6 bases and J by 9 bases, with 15 bases between them. Per germline, CDR1 SEHNR and CDR2 FQNEAQ (reference sequence). The CDR3 loop spans 13 amino acids.

The CDR3 DNA reads as TGTGCCAGCAGCGTAGAGACAGCCCCAACCTACGAGCAGTACTTC. Translation gives CASSVETAPTYEQYF. The chain uses TRBV9 and TRBJ2-7; tentatively, D is TRBD1 (5 bases). Germline loops: CDR1 SGDLS, CDR2 YYNGEE. The CDR3 is 15 amino acids. Trimming pared 0 bases from V and 2 bases from J, leaving 12 bases between.

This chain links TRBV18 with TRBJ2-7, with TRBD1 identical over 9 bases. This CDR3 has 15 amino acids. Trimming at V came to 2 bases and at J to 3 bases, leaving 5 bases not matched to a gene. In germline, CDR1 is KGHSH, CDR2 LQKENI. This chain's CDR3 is CASSPDGTGHYEQYF. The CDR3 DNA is TGTGCCAGCTCACCAGACGGGACAGGGCACTACGAGCAGTACTTC.

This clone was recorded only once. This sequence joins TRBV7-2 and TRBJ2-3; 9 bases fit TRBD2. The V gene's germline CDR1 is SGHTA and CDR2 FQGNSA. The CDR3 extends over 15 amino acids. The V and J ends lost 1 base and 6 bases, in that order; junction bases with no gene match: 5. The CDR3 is CASSLGAGGGDTQYF. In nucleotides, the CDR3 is TGTGCCAGCAGCTTAGGAGCGGGGGGAGGGGATACGCAGTATTTT.

The CDR3 bases are TGTGCCAGCAGCCAAGGCAGGGGTCGGGATCAGCCCCAGCATTTT. Its protein product is CASSQGRGRDQPQHF. The chain links TRBV4-2 to TRBJ1-5; the D gene is possibly TRBD1 (6 bases). V lost 1 base, J lost 5 bases, and 12 bases lay in between. Germline V CDR1 and CDR2: LGHNA, YNFKEQ. The CDR3 consists of 15 residues.

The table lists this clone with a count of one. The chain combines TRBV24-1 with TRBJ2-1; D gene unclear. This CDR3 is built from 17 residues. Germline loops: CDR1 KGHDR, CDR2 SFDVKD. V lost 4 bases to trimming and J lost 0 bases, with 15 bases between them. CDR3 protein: CATSDLGTPSSYNEQFF. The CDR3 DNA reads TGTGCCACCAGTGACCTTGGAACACCGAGCTCCTACAATGAGCAGTTCTTC.

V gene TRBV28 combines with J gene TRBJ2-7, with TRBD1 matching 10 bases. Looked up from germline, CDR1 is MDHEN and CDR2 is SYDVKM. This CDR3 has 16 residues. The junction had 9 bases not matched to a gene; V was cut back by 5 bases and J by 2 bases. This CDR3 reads CASSDPWTGGTYEQYF. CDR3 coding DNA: TGTGCCAGCAGTGACCCGTGGACAGGGGGGACCTACGAGCAGTACTTC. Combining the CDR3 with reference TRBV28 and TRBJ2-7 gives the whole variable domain DVKVTQSSRYLVKRTGEKVFLECVQDMDHENMFWYRQDPGLGLRLIYFSYDVKMKEKGDIPEGYSVSREKKERFSLILESASTNQTSMYLCASSDPWTGGTYEQYFGPGTRLTVT.

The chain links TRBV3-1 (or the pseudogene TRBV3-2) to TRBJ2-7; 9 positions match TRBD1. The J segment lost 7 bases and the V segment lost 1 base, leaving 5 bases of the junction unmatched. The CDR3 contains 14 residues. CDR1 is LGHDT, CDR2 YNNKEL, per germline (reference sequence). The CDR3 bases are TGTGCCAGCAGCCAAGGGACAGGGGAGGATGAGCAGTACTTC. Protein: CASSQGTGEDEQYF.

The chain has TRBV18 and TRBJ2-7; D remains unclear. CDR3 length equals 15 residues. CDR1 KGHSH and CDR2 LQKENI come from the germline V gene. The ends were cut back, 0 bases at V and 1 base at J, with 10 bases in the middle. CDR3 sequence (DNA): TGTGCCAGCTCACCACCGGGAACCCCTTCCTACGAGCAGTACTTC. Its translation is CASSPPGTPSYEQYF.

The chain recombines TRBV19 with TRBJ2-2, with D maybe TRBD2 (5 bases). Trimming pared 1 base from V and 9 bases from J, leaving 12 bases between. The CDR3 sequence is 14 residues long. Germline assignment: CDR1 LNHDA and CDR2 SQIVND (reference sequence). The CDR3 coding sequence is TGTGCCAGTAGTATAGGTGGGAGCCAATGGGAGCTGTTTTTT. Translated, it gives CASSIGGSQWELFF.

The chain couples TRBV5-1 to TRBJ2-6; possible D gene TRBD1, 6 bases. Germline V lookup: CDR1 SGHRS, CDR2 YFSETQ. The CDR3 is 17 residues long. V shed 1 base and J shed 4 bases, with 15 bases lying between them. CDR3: CASSLQGISSGANVLTF. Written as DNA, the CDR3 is TGCGCCAGCAGCTTGCAGGGGATTTCTTCCGGGGCCAACGTCCTGACTTTC.

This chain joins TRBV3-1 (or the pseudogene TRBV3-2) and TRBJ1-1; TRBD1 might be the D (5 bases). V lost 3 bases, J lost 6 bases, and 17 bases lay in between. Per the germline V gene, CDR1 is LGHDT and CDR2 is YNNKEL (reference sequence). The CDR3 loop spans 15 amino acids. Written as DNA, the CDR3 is TGTGCCAGCAGCCAGCTAACAAGGGGTGGGGCTGAAGCTTTCTTT. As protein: CASSQLTRGGAEAFF.

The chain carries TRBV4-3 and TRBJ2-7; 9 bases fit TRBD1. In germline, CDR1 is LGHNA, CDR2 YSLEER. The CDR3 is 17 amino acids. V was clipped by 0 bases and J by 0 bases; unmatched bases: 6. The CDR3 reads CASSQEPGQGPSYEQYF. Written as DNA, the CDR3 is TGCGCCAGCAGCCAAGAACCGGGACAGGGCCCCTCCTACGAGCAGTACTTC.

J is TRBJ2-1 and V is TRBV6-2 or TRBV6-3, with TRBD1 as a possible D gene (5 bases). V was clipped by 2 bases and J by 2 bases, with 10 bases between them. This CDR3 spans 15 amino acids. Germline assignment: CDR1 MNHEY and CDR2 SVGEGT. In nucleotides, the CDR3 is TGTGCCAGCAGTTACGAGGCAGGGACCTACAATGAGCAGTTCTTC. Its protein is CASSYEAGTYNEQFF.

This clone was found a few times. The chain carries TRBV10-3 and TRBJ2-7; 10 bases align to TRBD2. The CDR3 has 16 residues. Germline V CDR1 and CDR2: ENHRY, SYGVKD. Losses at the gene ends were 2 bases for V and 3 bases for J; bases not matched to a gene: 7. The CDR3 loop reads CAISEELAGPNYEQYF. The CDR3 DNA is TGTGCCATCAGTGAGGAACTAGCGGGACCGAACTACGAGCAGTACTTC.